These 32 T cell receptor beta chains originate from one sample sequenced in a study of blood T cell repertoires in COVID-19. Generated by immunoSEQ multiplex PCR, the TCRdb table keeps only in-frame clones and is missing some. Of some 300,000 clones listed, around four fifths are singletons. The sample consisted of peripheral blood. These receptor sequences come from a woman between 50 and 59 years old with active or convalescent COVID-19.

This clone was counted between two and nine times. This chain connects TRBV20-1 to TRBJ1-5, with D perhaps TRBD1 (5 bases). With 3 bases removed from V and 0 bases from J, the gap between germline ends came to 18 bases. Per germline, CDR1 DFQATT and CDR2 SNEGSKA (reference sequence). The CDR3 loop spans 17 amino acids. CDR3 sequence (DNA): TGCAGTGCTAGTGGGGCGGGGGAAATCAATAGCAATCAGCCCCAGCATTTT. It yields the protein CSASGAGEINSNQPQHF.

The J gene is TRBJ1-1, the V gene TRBV29-1, with D possibly matching TRBD1 (6 bases). Deletions cut 6 bases from V and 3 bases from J, with 17 bases between. Germline V gives CDR1 SQVTM, CDR2 ANQGSEA. There are 14 residues in the CDR3. CDR3 loop: CSVNLQGEYTEAFF. In DNA form, the CDR3 reads TGCAGCGTCAATCTACAGGGTGAGTACACTGAAGCTTTCTTT.

This rearrangement joins TRBV2 to TRBJ2-3, with D perhaps matching TRBD2 (6 bases). The CDR3 is 16 amino acids. Trimming removed 2 bases from V and 1 base from J, with 13 bases in between. CDR1 is SNHLY and CDR2 is FYNNEI in the germline V gene. CDR3 sequence: CASSEKPGVGTDTQYF. The CDR3 DNA follows: TGTGCCAGCAGTGAAAAACCGGGAGTGGGCACAGATACGCAGTATTTT. Drawing the rest from reference TRBV2 and TRBJ2-3, the complete variable domain is EPEVTQTPSHQVTQMGQEVILRCVPISNHLYFYWYRQILGQKVEFLVSFYNNEISEKSEIFDDQFSVERPDGSNFTLKIRSTKLEDSAMYFCASSEKPGVGTDTQYFGPGTRLTVL.

The J gene is TRBJ2-3, the V gene TRBV7-2; the D gene is possibly TRBD1 (6 bases). Germline values: CDR1 SGHTA, CDR2 FQGNSA. CDR3 length equals 15 residues. V lost 0 bases to trimming and J lost 2 bases, with 9 bases between them. The CDR3 loop is CASSLAGAHTDTQYF. CDR3 coding DNA: TGTGCCAGCAGCTTAGCGGGGGCCCACACAGATACGCAGTATTTT.

This chain uses TRBV21-1 with TRBJ2-2; the table's D call, TRBD2, has no DNA check behind it. TRBV21-1 has pseudogene status. This CDR3 contains 16 residues. The CDR3 DNA is TGTGCCAGCAATGCTCGGGGGGGAGCGGACACCGGGGAGCTGTTTTTT. It translates to CASNARGGADTGELFF.

V usage is TRBV10-3 and J usage is TRBJ1-3; 7 bases are shared with TRBD1. V dropped 10 bases and J dropped 4; count of bases not matched to a gene: 7. CDR1 ENHRY and CDR2 SYGVKD come from the germline V gene. CDR3 size: 13 residues. CDR3 coding DNA: TGTGCCACACAGGGGAACGCCGGAAACACCATATATTTT. Translating gives CATQGNAGNTIYF.

This clone was detected once. The rearrangement joins TRBV12-3 or TRBV12-4 to TRBJ2-7; 8 bases line up with TRBD2. The length of the CDR3 is 13 residues. J gave up 8 bases and V 6 bases, and 9 bases lay outside the gene matches. CDR3 sequence reads: CASSPSGGDKQYF. The CDR3, as DNA: TGTGCCAGCAGCCCATCGGGAGGGGATAAGCAGTACTTC.

The V call is TRBV5-1, the J call TRBJ1-5; TRBD1 matches at 10 bases. In germline, CDR1 is SGHRS, CDR2 YFSETQ. V trimming: 3 bases; J trimming: 6 bases; junction bases outside the gene matches: 6. This CDR3 is built from 15 residues. CDR3 sequence: CASSSGTGDAQPQHF. The CDR3 nucleotides are TGCGCCAGCAGCTCAGGGACAGGGGATGCTCAGCCCCAGCATTTT.

This rearrangement joins TRBV4-2 to TRBJ2-2; 11 bases line up with TRBD1. This CDR3 is 16 amino acids long. V dropped 4 bases and J dropped 4; count of bases not matched to a gene: 5. Germline assignment: CDR1 LGHNA and CDR2 YNFKEQ. The CDR3 DNA reads TGTGCCAGCAGCCCCGCCGGGACAGGGGGCACCGGGGAGCTGTTTTTT. Translating it yields CASSPAGTGGTGELFF.

The CDR3 nucleotides read TGTGCCAGCAGTGAGTTAGCGGCCTTTAGCACAGATACGCAGTATTTT. Translating gives CASSELAAFSTDTQYF. V is TRBV2 and J is TRBJ2-3; D might be TRBD2 (6 bases). This CDR3 contains 16 residues. Trimming took 3 bases from V and 0 from J, leaving 13 bases between them. Germline V gene lookup returns CDR1 SNHLY and CDR2 FYNNEI.

This chain connects TRBV10-1 to TRBJ2-1, with 10 bases fitting TRBD2. V lost 2 bases and J lost 6; bases outside the gene matches: 13. The CDR3 is made up of 18 amino acids. The germline gives CDR1 WNHNN, CDR2 SYGVQD (reference sequence). Here the CDR3 DNA reads TGCGCCAGCAGTGAGAGTTTGAGTACTAGCGGGAATATCAATGAGCAGTTCTTC. Its protein product is CASSESLSTSGNINEQFF.

The V call is TRBV28, the J call TRBJ2-7; 8 bases fit TRBD1. V shed 4 bases and J 2 bases; nucleotides not matched to a gene: 7. This CDR3 has 15 amino acids. Germline V CDR1 and CDR2: MDHEN, SYDVKM. Here the CDR3 DNA reads TGTGCCAGCAGTTCCCTGACAGGGGTCCCCTACGAGCAGTACTTC. Protein: CASSSLTGVPYEQYF.

The V call is TRBV7-8, the J call TRBJ1-1, with D unresolved. This CDR3 contains 16 residues. Germline values: CDR1 SGHVS, CDR2 FQNEAQ. The ends were cut back, 1 base at V and 0 bases at J, with 12 bases in the middle. This CDR3 is CASSLVRARLNTEAFF. The CDR3 nucleotides read TGTGCCAGCAGCTTAGTTCGAGCCAGGTTGAACACTGAAGCTTTCTTT.

This clone was seen just once. The chain carries TRBV2 and TRBJ2-2, with TRBD2 matching 10 bases. Trimming removed 3 bases from V and 7 bases from J; junction bases left unmatched: 5. The CDR3 is 15 residues long. CDR1 is SNHLY, CDR2 FYNNEI, per germline. CDR3 protein: CASSEASGGYGELFF. The CDR3 nucleotides read TGTGCCAGCAGTGAGGCTAGCGGGGGCTACGGGGAGCTGTTTTTT.

The V gene is TRBV9, the J gene TRBJ1-2, with D possibly TRBD1 on 6 matching bases. CDR3 length equals 16 residues. V dropped 4 bases and J dropped 5 bases, with 21 bases sitting between them. CDR1 is SGDLS and CDR2 is YYNGEE in the germline V gene. The DNA for the CDR3 is TGTGCCAGCAGCCCCGGCCGGAACAGGGATGATTATGGCTACACCTTC. Its protein product is CASSPGRNRDDYGYTF.

The rearrangement links TRBV2 to TRBJ1-1; 7 bases map to TRBD1. Germline V lookup: CDR1 SNHLY, CDR2 FYNNEI. The CDR3 length is 13 residues. Trimming took 8 bases from V and 2 from J; bases not matched to a gene: 5. The CDR3: CASVGQPNTEAFF. CDR3 coding DNA: TGTGCCAGCGTGGGACAGCCTAACACTGAAGCTTTCTTT.

The CDR3 nucleotides read TGTGCCAGCAGCTTACTAGCATCCATAGCCAAAAACATTCAGTACTTC. This sequence encodes CASSLLASIAKNIQYF. The chain links TRBV7-2 to TRBJ2-4; D might be TRBD2 (5 bases). V was clipped by 2 bases and J by 0 bases, with 11 bases between them. The CDR3 has 16 residues. Germline V gene data show CDR1 as SGHTA and CDR2 as FQGNSA.

The genes are TRBV5-1 and TRBJ2-5; TRBD1 might be the D (6 bases). Germline loops: CDR1 SGHRS, CDR2 YFSETQ. Trimming shortened V by 0 bases and J by 5 bases, and 17 bases separated the two germline ends. This CDR3 region has 16 residues. The CDR3 sequence: CASSLEGIDQGETQYF. The DNA for the CDR3 is TGCGCCAGCAGCTTGGAAGGGATAGACCAGGGGGAGACCCAGTACTTC.

The V gene is TRBV30, the J gene TRBJ1-3, with 7 bases matching TRBD1. The ends lost 3 bases at V and 0 bases at J; junction bases unmatched: 8. Germline CDR1 is GTSNPN and CDR2 is SVGIG (reference sequence). This CDR3 spans 16 amino acids. The DNA for the CDR3 is TGTGCCTGGAGGTTGGGACAGACTATCTCTGGAAACACCATATATTTT. This gives the protein CAWRLGQTISGNTIYF.

The V and J genes are TRBV2 and TRBJ2-7; 9 bases are a match to TRBD1. Trimming cost V 7 bases and J 0 bases; bases outside gene matches: 4. The CDR3 totals 14 residues. CDR1 SNHLY and CDR2 FYNNEI come from the germline V gene. The CDR3 here is CASIRDRASYEQYF. As DNA, the CDR3 is TGTGCCAGCATTAGGGACAGGGCCTCCTACGAGCAGTACTTC.

The chain combines TRBV7-9 with TRBJ2-3, with 12 bases lining up with TRBD1. In germline, CDR1 is SEHNR, CDR2 FQNEAQ (reference sequence). The CDR3 spans 17 residues. V shed 4 bases, J shed 6 bases, and the junction held 11 bases outside the gene matches. CDR3 nucleotides: TGTGCCAGCAGCTGGGGACAGGGGGCAGAAGCACGGGATACGCAGTATTTT. Its protein is CASSWGQGAEARDTQYF.

This rearrangement joins TRBV29-1 to TRBJ2-3, with 8 bases aligning to TRBD2. Germline loops: CDR1 SQVTM, CDR2 ANQGSEA. The CDR3 has 14 residues. The V and J ends lost 0 bases and 7 bases, in that order; junction bases with no gene match: 6. The CDR3 reads CSVEDQSGRHTQYF. The CDR3 bases are TGCAGCGTTGAAGATCAAAGCGGGAGACATACGCAGTATTTT.

In its sample, this clone was seen a few times. The V and J genes are TRBV27 and TRBJ1-4; a weak D match, TRBD1 (6 bases). This CDR3 spans 15 amino acids. V was cut by 9 bases and J by 0 bases, with 14 bases left in between. Germline V lookup: CDR1 MNHEY, CDR2 SMNVEV (reference sequence). The CDR3 loop is CASQLQGATNEKLFF. Written as DNA, the CDR3 is TGTGCCAGTCAGCTACAGGGTGCAACTAATGAAAAACTGTTTTTT.

The chain is built from TRBV11-3 and TRBJ2-1; the match to TRBD1 covers 11 bases. In germline, CDR1 is SGHNT, CDR2 YENEEA. The CDR3 runs 14 residues. Trimming took 5 bases from V and 5 from J; bases not matched to a gene: 2. The CDR3 nucleotides read TGTGCCAGCAGCGGACAGGGGGCCCACAATGAGCAGTTCTTC. This sequence encodes CASSGQGAHNEQFF.

The rearrangement joins TRBV10-3 to TRBJ1-1; the match to TRBD1 covers 7 bases. The V gene end was trimmed by 5 bases and the J gene end by 3 bases; junction bases not matched to a gene: 0. CDR1 and CDR2 (germline): ENHRY, SYGVKD. The CDR3 contains 12 residues. The CDR3 bases are TGTGCCATCAGTACAGGGGACACTGAAGCTTTCTTT. As protein: CAISTGDTEAFF.

This clone was seen only once. The rearrangement joins TRBV5-1 to TRBJ2-5; 10 bases agree with TRBD2. Germline V CDR1 and CDR2: SGHRS, YFSETQ. The CDR3 covers 15 residues. V shed 3 bases, J shed 1 base, and the junction held 3 bases outside the gene matches. The CDR3 region is CASSSGLARQETQYF. Written as DNA, the CDR3 is TGCGCCAGCAGCTCGGGACTAGCGCGCCAAGAGACCCAGTACTTC.

This chain joins TRBV19 and TRBJ1-4, with 9 bases lining up with TRBD1. The CDR3 length is 17 residues. Per germline, CDR1 LNHDA and CDR2 SQIVND (reference sequence). V shed 5 bases, J shed 3 bases, and the junction held 10 bases outside the gene matches. Here the CDR3 reads CASSPQDRGVSNEKLFF. The CDR3 region has the DNA TGTGCCAGTAGTCCGCAGGACAGGGGAGTCTCTAATGAAAAACTGTTTTTT.

This chain connects TRBV19 to TRBJ2-1, with D possibly matching TRBD2 (6 bases). This CDR3 region has 12 residues. With 1 base removed from V and 10 bases from J, the gap between germline ends came to 8 bases. CDR1 and CDR2 from the germline V gene are LNHDA and SQIVND (reference sequence). The CDR3 sequence is CASSIGGREQFF. CDR3 DNA sequence: TGTGCCAGTAGTATAGGGGGGAGGGAGCAGTTCTTC.

This chain links TRBV27 with TRBJ2-7; 11 nucleotides align to TRBD1. CDR3 size: 14 residues. V was pared by 7 bases and J by 4 bases, with 6 bases of the junction left unmatched. Germline V lookup: CDR1 MNHEY, CDR2 SMNVEV (reference sequence). CDR3 coding DNA: TGTGCCAGCAAGCCGGGACAGGGGGATTACGAGCAGTACTTC. Translating it yields CASKPGQGDYEQYF.

The V gene is TRBV18, the J gene TRBJ2-1; 10 bases line up with TRBD2. The CDR3 extends over 16 amino acids. The V and J ends lost 5 bases and 0 bases, in that order; junction bases with no gene match: 4. Germline loops: CDR1 KGHSH, CDR2 LQKENI. The CDR3 nucleotides read TGTGCCAGCTCATCGATAGCGGGAGGCTCCTACAATGAGCAGTTCTTC. It codes for CASSSIAGGSYNEQFF.

The V gene is TRBV5-1, the J gene TRBJ2-1; D is undetermined. The V and J ends lost 5 bases and 3 bases respectively, with 12 bases between them. This CDR3 comprises 14 residues. Germline V gene sequence: CDR1 SGHRS, CDR2 YFSETQ. This CDR3 is CASRPRSGYNEQFF. Written as DNA, the CDR3 is TGCGCCAGCAGACCCAGGTCCGGCTACAATGAGCAGTTCTTC.

The chain combines TRBV10-2 with TRBJ1-5, with a possible D match to TRBD1 (6 bases). CDR1 and CDR2 (germline): WSHSY, SAAADI. The CDR3 has 18 residues. Trimming took off 8 bases at V and 3 bases at J, with 26 bases between the two ends. In DNA, the CDR3 is TGCGCCAGCGGATCTGGGGCCGCAAGCGGGGGGGCCAATCAGCCCCAGCATTTT. Protein: CASGSGAASGGANQPQHF.